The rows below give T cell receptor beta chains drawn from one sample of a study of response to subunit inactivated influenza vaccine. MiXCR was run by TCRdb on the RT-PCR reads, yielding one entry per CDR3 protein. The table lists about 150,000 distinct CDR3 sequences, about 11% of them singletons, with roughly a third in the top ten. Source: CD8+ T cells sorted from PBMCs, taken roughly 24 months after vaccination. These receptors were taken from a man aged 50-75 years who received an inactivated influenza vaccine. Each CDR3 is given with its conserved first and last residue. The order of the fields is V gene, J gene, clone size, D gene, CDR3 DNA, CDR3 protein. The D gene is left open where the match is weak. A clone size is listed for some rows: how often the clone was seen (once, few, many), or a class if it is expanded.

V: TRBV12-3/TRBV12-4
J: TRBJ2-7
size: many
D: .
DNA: TGTGCCAGCAGTTTAGCACAGGGCGGCTACGAGCAGTACTTC
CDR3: CASSLAQGGYEQYF

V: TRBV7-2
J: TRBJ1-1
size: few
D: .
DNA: TGTGCCAGCTTTAGAATTCGGGAAGCTTTCTTT
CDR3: CASFRIREAFF

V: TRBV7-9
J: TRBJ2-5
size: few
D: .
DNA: TGTGCCAGCAGCTTAGGGAGGACGACCCAGTACTTC
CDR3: CASSLGRTTQYF

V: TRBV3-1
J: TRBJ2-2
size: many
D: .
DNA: TGTGCCAGCAGCCCCGTTTACACAACCGGGGAGCTGTTTTTT
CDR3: CASSPVYTTGELFF

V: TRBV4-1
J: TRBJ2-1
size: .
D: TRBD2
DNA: TGCGCCAGCAGCCAAGATGGGATAGCGGGGGCCGAATACAATGAGCAGTTCTTC
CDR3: CASSQDGIAGAEYNEQFF

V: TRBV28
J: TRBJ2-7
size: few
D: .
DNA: TGTGCCAGCAACACACTTATTGGGCAGGGGCACGAGCAGTACTTC
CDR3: CASNTLIGQGHEQYF

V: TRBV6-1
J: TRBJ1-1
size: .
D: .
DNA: TGTGCCAGCAGTACCCGGACAGAGGGACCTATGAACACTGAAGCTTTCTTT
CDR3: CASSTRTEGPMNTEAFF

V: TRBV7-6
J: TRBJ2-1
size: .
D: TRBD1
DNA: TGTGCCAGCAGCTTGGCCTGGGACAGGGGCTACAATGAGCAGTTCTTC
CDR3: CASSLAWDRGYNEQFF

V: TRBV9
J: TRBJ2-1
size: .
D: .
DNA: TGTGCCAGCAGCTATAACAATGAGCAGTTCTTC
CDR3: CASSYNNEQFF

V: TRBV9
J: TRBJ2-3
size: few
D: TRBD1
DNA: TGTGCCAGCAGTGCAGGGGGCGCATTCACAGATACGCAGTATTTT
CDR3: CASSAGGAFTDTQYF

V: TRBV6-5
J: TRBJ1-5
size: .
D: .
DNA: TGTGCCAGCAGTTACTCGGAACAGCATAATCAGCCCCAGCATTTT
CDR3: CASSYSEQHNQPQHF

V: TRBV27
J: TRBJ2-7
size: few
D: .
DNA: TGTGCCAGCGGTTCCTACTACGAGCAGTACTTC
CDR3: CASGSYYEQYF

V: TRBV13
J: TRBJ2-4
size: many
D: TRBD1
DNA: TGTGCCAGCAGTTACTATACAGGGGCGGACATTCAGTACTTC
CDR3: CASSYYTGADIQYF

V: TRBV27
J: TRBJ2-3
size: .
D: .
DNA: TGTGCCAGCAGTAGCCTTAGGTGGTCGGGCACAGATACGCAGTATTTT
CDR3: CASSSLRWSGTDTQYF

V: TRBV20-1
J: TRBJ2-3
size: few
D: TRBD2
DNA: TGCAGTGCTAGAGTCCTAGCGGGAAGGTCAGATACGCAGTATTTT
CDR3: CSARVLAGRSDTQYF

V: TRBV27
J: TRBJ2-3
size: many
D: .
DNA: TGTGCCAGCAGTTTAATCAGGGGGGCCACAGATACGCAGTATTTT
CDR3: CASSLIRGATDTQYF

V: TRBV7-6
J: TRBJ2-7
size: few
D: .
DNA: TGTGCCAGCAGCTTAGGTGGAGACCGGGCCTACGAGCAGTACTTC
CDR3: CASSLGGDRAYEQYF

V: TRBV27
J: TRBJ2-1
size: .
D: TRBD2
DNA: TGTGCCAGCAGCCAAATTGGCGGGGGGGCGAATGAGCAGTTCTTC
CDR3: CASSQIGGGANEQFF

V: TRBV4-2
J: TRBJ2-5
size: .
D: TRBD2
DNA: TGTGCCAGCAGCCAAGGCTCGCGGGGGGTAGAGACCCAGTACTTC
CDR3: CASSQGSRGVETQYF

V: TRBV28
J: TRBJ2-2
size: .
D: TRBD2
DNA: TGTGCCACCTCCTCGATAGCGGGAGGGCCTTTGGAGATCACCGGGGAGCTGTTTTTT
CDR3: CATSSIAGGPLEITGELFF

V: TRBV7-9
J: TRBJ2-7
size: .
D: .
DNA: TGTGCCAGCAGCTTCACCGGGTCATACTCCTACGAGCAGTACTTC
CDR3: CASSFTGSYSYEQYF

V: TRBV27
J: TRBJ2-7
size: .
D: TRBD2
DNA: TGTGCCAGCAGTTTAGTGGGGACTAGCGGGTTCTACGAGCAGTACTTC
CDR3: CASSLVGTSGFYEQYF

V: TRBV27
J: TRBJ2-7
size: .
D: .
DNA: TGTGCCAGCAGTTTAGCCGGGACGATGGTTTGGGAGCAGTACTTC
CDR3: CASSLAGTMVWEQYF

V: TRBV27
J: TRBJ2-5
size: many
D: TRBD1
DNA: TGTGCCAGCAGTCGTAACCCCCGGGACAGTTCCCCGGGGACCCAGTACTTC
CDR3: CASSRNPRDSSPGTQYF

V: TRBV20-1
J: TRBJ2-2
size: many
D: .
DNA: TGCAGTGCTAGAGATATCGGGAACACCGGGGAGCTGTTTTTT
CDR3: CSARDIGNTGELFF

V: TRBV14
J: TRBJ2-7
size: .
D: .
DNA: TGTGCCAGCAGCCAAGGGGCCAGTGGTGAGCAGTACTTC
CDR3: CASSQGASGEQYF

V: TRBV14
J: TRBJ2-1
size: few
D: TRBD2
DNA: TGTGCCAGCAGCCTGGGACTAGCGGTAATCTACAATGAGCAGTTCTTC
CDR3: CASSLGLAVIYNEQFF

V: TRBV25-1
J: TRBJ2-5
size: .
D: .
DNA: TGTGCCAGCAGTGCCGGGACGGAAGAGACCCAGTACTTC
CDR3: CASSAGTEETQYF

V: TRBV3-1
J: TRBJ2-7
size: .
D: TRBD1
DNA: TGTGCCAGCAGCCCACAGGGGGCCTCCTACGAGCAGTACTTC
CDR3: CASSPQGASYEQYF

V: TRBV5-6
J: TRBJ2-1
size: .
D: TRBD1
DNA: TGTGCCAGCAGCACCGCCGGGACAGCCTACAATGAGCAGTTCTTC
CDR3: CASSTAGTAYNEQFF

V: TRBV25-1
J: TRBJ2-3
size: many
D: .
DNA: TGTGCCAGCTTGGACAGCTTCACAGATACGCAGTATTTT
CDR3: CASLDSFTDTQYF

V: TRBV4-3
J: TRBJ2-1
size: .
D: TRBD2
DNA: TGCGCCAGCAGCCAAGATGGAGCGGGGTCCTACAATGAGCAGTTCTTC
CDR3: CASSQDGAGSYNEQFF

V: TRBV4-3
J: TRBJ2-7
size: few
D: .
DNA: TGCGCCAGCAGCCAAGGAAGGGGAAGCTCCTACGAGCAGTACTTC
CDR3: CASSQGRGSSYEQYF

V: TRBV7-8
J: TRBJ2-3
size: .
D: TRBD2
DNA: TGTGCCAGCACTCTAGCGGGGCGCACAGATACGCAGTATTTT
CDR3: CASTLAGRTDTQYF

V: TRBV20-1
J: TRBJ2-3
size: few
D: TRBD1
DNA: TGCAGTGCTAGAGACGGACAGGGAATTGCAGATACGCAGTATTTT
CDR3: CSARDGQGIADTQYF

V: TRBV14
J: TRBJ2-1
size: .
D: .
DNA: TGTGCCAGCAGCCAAGTTTGGGGACGCTACAATGAGCAGTTCTTC
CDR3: CASSQVWGRYNEQFF

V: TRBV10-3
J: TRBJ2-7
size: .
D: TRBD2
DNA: TGTGCCATCAGTGACCTGGGACTAGCAGGCAAGCAGTACTTC
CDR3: CAISDLGLAGKQYF

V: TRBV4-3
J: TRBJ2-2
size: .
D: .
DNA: TGCGCCAGCAGCCAAACTTCCCAGAACACCGGGGAGCTGTTTTTT
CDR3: CASSQTSQNTGELFF

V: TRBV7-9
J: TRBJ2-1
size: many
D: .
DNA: TGTGCCAGCAGCTTAGGCCTGAATAATGAGCAGTTCTTC
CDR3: CASSLGLNNEQFF

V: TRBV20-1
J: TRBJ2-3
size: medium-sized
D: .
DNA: TGCAGTGCTACTGGAATAGGAGATACGCAGTATTTT
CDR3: CSATGIGDTQYF

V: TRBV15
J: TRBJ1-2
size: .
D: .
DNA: TGTGCCACCAGCAGAGCGGGCGGGGATTATGGCTACACCTTC
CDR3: CATSRAGGDYGYTF

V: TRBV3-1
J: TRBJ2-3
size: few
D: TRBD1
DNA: TGTGCCAGCCAGCCAGGCTCGACAGGGGGCTACTTTCAAGATACGCAGTATTTT
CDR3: CASQPGSTGGYFQDTQYF

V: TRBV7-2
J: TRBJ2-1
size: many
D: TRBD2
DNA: TGTGCCAGCAGAGAAAGCGGGATTTATAATGAGCAGTTCTTC
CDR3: CASRESGIYNEQFF

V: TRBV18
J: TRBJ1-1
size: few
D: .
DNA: TGTGCCAGCTCACCCCTGCCCGGGTCAGAGGAGAACACTGAAGCTTTCTTT
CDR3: CASSPLPGSEENTEAFF

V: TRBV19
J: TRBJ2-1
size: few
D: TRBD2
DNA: TGTGCCAGTAGTACCACCCTCGCGGGAGGATCCTACAATGAGCAGTTCTTC
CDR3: CASSTTLAGGSYNEQFF

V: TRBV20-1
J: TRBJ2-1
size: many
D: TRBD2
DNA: TGCAGTGCTAGAGATTCTGGCGGGAGCTATGAGCAGTTCTTC
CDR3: CSARDSGGSYEQFF

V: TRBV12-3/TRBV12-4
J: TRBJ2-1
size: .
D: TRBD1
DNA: TGTGCCAGCACCCGGACAGGGGGCGAGTCGGGTGAGCAGTTCTTC
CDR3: CASTRTGGESGEQFF